This T cell receptor beta chain was observed in a study of shared clonotypes between healthy human individuals. Study-wide results and caveats: Some clonotypes were shared by all four sorted-subset donors, while others were not shared. The non-shared ones had lower generation probabilities than the shared ones.

CDR1 is SGHAT, CDR2 FQNNGV, per germline. The CDR3 runs 17 residues. V dropped 5 bases and J dropped 4; count of bases not matched to a gene: 14. Here immunoSEQ multiplex PCR was the method, and the copy in TCRdb shows in-frame clones only, minus some. The table has fewer than 800,000 clones, 92% seen once. CD45RO-negative cells were positively selected for CCR7, leaving out terminally differentiated effector memory CD45RA+ cells. All donors qualified as healthy HIV-negative adults and had experienced no recent acute infections or vaccinations. Note on this clone: Antigen specificity is unknown.

The TCR sequence derives from a man aged 30-40 years in good health. The material sequenced was naive CD8+ T cells sorted from blood. The chain combines TRBV11-2 with TRBJ2-1, with TRBD2 matching 7 bases. The CDR3 is CASSTSPPGTIYNEQFF. In DNA, the CDR3 is TGTGCCAGCAGCACTTCTCCTCCGGGGACTATTTACAATGAGCAGTTCTTC. The variable domain in full, with the rest retrieved from reference TRBV11-2 and TRBJ2-1, is EAGVAQSPRYKIIEKRQSVAFWCNPISGHATLYWYQQILGQGPKLLIQFQNNGVVDDSQLPKDRFSAERLKGVDSTLKIQPAKLEDSAVYLCASSTSPPGTIYNEQFFGPGTRLTVL.